This TCR beta chain derives from a study of cytomegalovirus exposure and HLA in healthy donors. Overall study results and limits: When a later analysis compared HLA-associated TCR beta chains with equally common others, the HLA-associated chains turned out to be more clonally expanded and to have lower generation probabilities. Cytomegalovirus status, reportedly, was diagnosed with high specificity and sensitivity by the classifier. What a later analysis showed was that several of the most significant clusters appeared linked to common viral pathogens.

60 Vbeta and 13 Jbeta primers were used in PCR. The protocol was immunoSEQ multiplex PCR, while the TCRdb copy is restricted to in-frame clones and leaves out a portion. The table has around 90,000 clones, about four fifths seen once. Germline CDR1 MNHEY, CDR2 SVGAGI. Trimming took 2 bases from V and 6 from J, leaving 13 bases between them. The CDR3 has 15 residues. Donors showed nominal health when sampled, although they likely had unrecorded immune exposures. As regards this clone: Its antigen is not known.

The TCR was taken from a male donor in good health and CMV-seropositive. J is TRBJ2-2 and V is TRBV6-5, with D perhaps matching TRBD2 (7 bases). The sample was PBMCs. The CDR3 protein is CASSYEGGTAGELFF. DNA for the CDR3: TGTGCCAGCAGTTACGAGGGGGGGACGGCCGGGGAGCTGTTTTTT.